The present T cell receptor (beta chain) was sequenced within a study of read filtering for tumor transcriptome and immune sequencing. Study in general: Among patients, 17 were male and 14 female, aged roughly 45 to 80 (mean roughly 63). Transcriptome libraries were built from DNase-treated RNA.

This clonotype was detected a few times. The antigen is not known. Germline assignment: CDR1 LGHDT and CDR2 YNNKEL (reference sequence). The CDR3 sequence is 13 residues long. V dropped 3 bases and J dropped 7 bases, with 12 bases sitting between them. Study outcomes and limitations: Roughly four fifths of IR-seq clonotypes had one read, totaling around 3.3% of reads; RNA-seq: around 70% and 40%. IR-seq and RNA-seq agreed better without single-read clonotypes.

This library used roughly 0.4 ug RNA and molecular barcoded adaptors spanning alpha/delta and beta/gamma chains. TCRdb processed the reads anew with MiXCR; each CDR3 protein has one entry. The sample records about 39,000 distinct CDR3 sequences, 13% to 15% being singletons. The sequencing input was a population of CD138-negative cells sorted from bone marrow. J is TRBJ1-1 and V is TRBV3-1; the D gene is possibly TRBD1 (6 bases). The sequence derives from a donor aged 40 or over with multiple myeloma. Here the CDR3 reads CASSHGGLSEAFF. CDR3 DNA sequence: TGTGCCAGCAGCCACGGGGGGCTAAGTGAAGCTTTCTTT. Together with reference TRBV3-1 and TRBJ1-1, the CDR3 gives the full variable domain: DTAVSQTPKYLVTQMGNDKSIKCEQNLGHDTMYWYKQDSKKFLKIMFSYNNKELIINETVPNRFSPKSPDKAHLNLHINSLELGDSAVYFCASSHGGLSEAFFGQGTRLTVV.